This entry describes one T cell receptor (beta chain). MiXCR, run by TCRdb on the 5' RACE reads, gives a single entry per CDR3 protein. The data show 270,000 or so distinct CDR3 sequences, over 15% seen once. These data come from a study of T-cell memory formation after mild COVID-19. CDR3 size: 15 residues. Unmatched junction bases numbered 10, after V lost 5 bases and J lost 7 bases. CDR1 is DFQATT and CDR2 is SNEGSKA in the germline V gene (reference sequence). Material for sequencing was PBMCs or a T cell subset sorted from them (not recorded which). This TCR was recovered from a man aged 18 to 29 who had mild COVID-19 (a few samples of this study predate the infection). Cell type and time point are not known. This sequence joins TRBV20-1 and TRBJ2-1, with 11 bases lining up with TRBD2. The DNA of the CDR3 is TGCAGTGCTCTCGTAGCGGGGGGGCCGTTAAATGAGCAGTTCTTC. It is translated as CSALVAGGPLNEQFF.